A selection of T cell receptor beta chains follows, all from one sample in a study of shared clonotypes between healthy human individuals. Profiled with immunoSEQ multiplex PCR; TCRdb holds only in-frame clones, not every one. The sample holds more than 1.2 million clones, around 98.5% seen once. The source material was naive CD4+ T cells sorted from blood. The source is a man younger than 40 in good health. CDR3s include the opening cysteine and the closing phenylalanine or tryptophan. The D gene is left open where the match is weak. Rows may omit the clone size; those that give it use once, few, many or a size class.

clone size: -
V gene: TRBV28
J gene: TRBJ2-1
D gene: TRBD2
CDR3 DNA: TGTGCCAGCACGTCTAGCGGGAGGGCGGATGAGCAGTTCTTC
CDR3 protein: CASTSSGRADEQFF

clone size: once
V gene: TRBV29-1
J gene: TRBJ2-7
D gene: TRBD2
CDR3 DNA: TGCAGCGTTGGTAGGACTAGCGGGGAGGGTCACGAGCAGTACTTC
CDR3 protein: CSVGRTSGEGHEQYF

clone size: -
V gene: TRBV10-1
J gene: TRBJ2-2
D gene: TRBD1
CDR3 DNA: TGCGCCAGCCGTTCGACAGGGCACACCGGGGAGCTGTTTTTT
CDR3 protein: CASRSTGHTGELFF

clone size: -
V gene: TRBV19
J gene: TRBJ1-5
D gene: TRBD1
CDR3 DNA: TGTGCCAGTAACAGGGGAGGCAGCAATCAGCCCCAGCATTTT
CDR3 protein: CASNRGGSNQPQHF

clone size: -
V gene: TRBV18
J gene: TRBJ1-5
D gene: TRBD1
CDR3 DNA: TGTGCCAGCTCACCGACTCCCCCGGGACAGGGTTGGCAGCCCCAGCATTTT
CDR3 protein: CASSPTPPGQGWQPQHF

clone size: -
V gene: TRBV5-1
J gene: TRBJ2-3
D gene: -
CDR3 DNA: TGCGCCAGCAGCGGGGCGGGTAGCGGTTTCACAGATACGCAGTATTTT
CDR3 protein: CASSGAGSGFTDTQYF

clone size: -
V gene: TRBV9
J gene: TRBJ1-1
D gene: -
CDR3 DNA: TGTGCCAGCAGCGTGGAGGACTGGGGGGGAACTGAAGCTTTCTTT
CDR3 protein: CASSVEDWGGTEAFF

clone size: -
V gene: TRBV7-2
J gene: TRBJ1-2
D gene: -
CDR3 DNA: TGTGCCAGCAGCTTAGATCTTTATGGCTACACCTTC
CDR3 protein: CASSLDLYGYTF

clone size: -
V gene: TRBV18
J gene: TRBJ2-1
D gene: TRBD1
CDR3 DNA: TGTGCCAGCTCGGACAGGTCGGTAAATGAGCAGTTCTTC
CDR3 protein: CASSDRSVNEQFF

clone size: -
V gene: TRBV2
J gene: TRBJ2-7
D gene: -
CDR3 DNA: TGTGCCAGCACCCCCCCCGGAACCTACGAGCAGTACTTC
CDR3 protein: CASTPPGTYEQYF

clone size: -
V gene: TRBV5-1
J gene: TRBJ1-3
D gene: TRBD1
CDR3 DNA: TGCGCCAGCGGGACAGGGGTCGGAAACACCATATATTTT
CDR3 protein: CASGTGVGNTIYF